The rows below give T cell receptor beta chains drawn from one sample of a study of identical twins. MiXCR, applied by TCRdb to the 5' RACE reads, yields one record per CDR3 protein. This repertoire shows 1,800,000 or so distinct CDR3 sequences, under 35% found once; its top ten account for about 0.27%. Sequencing was carried out using cord blood. These receptor sequences come from a newborn girl in good health. The CDR3 runs from the conserved cysteine through the conserved F or W. D genes are given only for firm matches. Only some rows state a clone size, as once, few, many or a class for expanded clones.

v_call: TRBV20-1; clone_size: few; j_call: TRBJ2-1; d_call: TRBD2; cdr3_nt: TGCAGTGCTAGAGCTAGCGGGTTTTACAATGAGCAGTTCTTC; cdr3_aa: CSARASGFYNEQFF
v_call: TRBV12-3/TRBV12-4; clone_size: .; j_call: TRBJ1-2; d_call: .; cdr3_nt: TGTGCCAGCCCCGGGACGCTGCTCTGGGGCTACACCTTC; cdr3_aa: CASPGTLLWGYTF
v_call: TRBV5-1; clone_size: .; j_call: TRBJ2-5; d_call: .; cdr3_nt: TGCGCCAGCAGCTTGCCCCGGACTGTCCTGCCCCCGGATGAGCAGTACTTC; cdr3_aa: CASSLPRTVLPPDEQYF
v_call: TRBV4-2; clone_size: .; j_call: TRBJ1-1; d_call: .; cdr3_nt: TGTGCCAGCACCCGGGACATGAACACTGAAGCTTTCTTT; cdr3_aa: CASTRDMNTEAFF
v_call: TRBV10-3; clone_size: .; j_call: TRBJ2-3; d_call: .; cdr3_nt: TGTGCCATCAGTGAGCGGGACATCTGGGATACGCAGTATTTT; cdr3_aa: CAISERDIWDTQYF
v_call: TRBV7-2; clone_size: few; j_call: TRBJ1-1; d_call: .; cdr3_nt: TGCGCCAGCAGCTTAGTCAGGGATGGGGAAGCTTTCTTT; cdr3_aa: CASSLVRDGEAFF
v_call: TRBV10-3; clone_size: many; j_call: TRBJ1-2; d_call: .; cdr3_nt: TGTGCCATCAGTGAGGACCCTAACTATGGCTACACCTTC; cdr3_aa: CAISEDPNYGYTF
v_call: TRBV4-1; clone_size: .; j_call: TRBJ2-1; d_call: .; cdr3_nt: TGCGCCAGCAGCCAAGGGGAAGGTTGGGGGAATGAGCAGTTCTTC; cdr3_aa: CASSQGEGWGNEQFF
v_call: TRBV27; clone_size: .; j_call: TRBJ2-7; d_call: .; cdr3_nt: TGTGCCAGCAGTCCCTCCCGGGTCGCTTACGAGCAGTACTTC; cdr3_aa: CASSPSRVAYEQYF
v_call: TRBV10-3; clone_size: .; j_call: TRBJ1-2; d_call: .; cdr3_nt: TGTGCCATCAGTGATTCGGGAGACAGCTATGGCTACACCTTC; cdr3_aa: CAISDSGDSYGYTF
v_call: TRBV6-2/TRBV6-3; clone_size: many; j_call: TRBJ2-7; d_call: .; cdr3_nt: TGTGCCAGCAGTTACGCGTCTAGCTACGAGCAGTACTTC; cdr3_aa: CASSYASSYEQYF
v_call: TRBV7-8; clone_size: .; j_call: TRBJ2-1; d_call: TRBD2; cdr3_nt: TGTGCCAGCAGCTTAGGGGCTAGCGGGAGTACCTACGAGCAGTTCTTC; cdr3_aa: CASSLGASGSTYEQFF
v_call: TRBV20-1; clone_size: few; j_call: TRBJ2-4; d_call: .; cdr3_nt: TGCAGTGCTAGGCTCCCCCGGACAGTCCCGAGAGACATTCAGTACTTC; cdr3_aa: CSARLPRTVPRDIQYF
v_call: TRBV7-8; clone_size: few; j_call: TRBJ1-5; d_call: .; cdr3_nt: TGTGCCAGCAGCTTAGAACGGGACTTGTCATTCAATCAGCCCCAGCATTTT; cdr3_aa: CASSLERDLSFNQPQHF
v_call: TRBV5-6; clone_size: .; j_call: TRBJ2-3; d_call: TRBD1; cdr3_nt: TGTGCCAGCAGCTGCCGGGACAGGGGTCGAACAGATACGCAGTATTTT; cdr3_aa: CASSCRDRGRTDTQYF
v_call: TRBV5-5; clone_size: few; j_call: TRBJ2-3; d_call: TRBD1; cdr3_nt: TGTGCCAGCAGCTTGGGAGTGACAGGGGGTAGCACAGATACGCAGTATTTT; cdr3_aa: CASSLGVTGGSTDTQYF
v_call: TRBV28; clone_size: few; j_call: TRBJ2-7; d_call: .; cdr3_nt: TGTGCCAGCAGTTTAGGCGGCCACAATGAGCAGTACTTC; cdr3_aa: CASSLGGHNEQYF
v_call: TRBV20-1; clone_size: few; j_call: TRBJ2-3; d_call: .; cdr3_nt: TGCAGTGCTTGGGCAGATACGCAGTATTTT; cdr3_aa: CSAWADTQYF
v_call: TRBV11-2; clone_size: .; j_call: TRBJ2-3; d_call: TRBD2; cdr3_nt: TGTGCCGGCAGCTTAGGTCTATGGGGAGCGGGAAGTATAGCAGATACGCAGTATTTT; cdr3_aa: CAGSLGLWGAGSIADTQYF
v_call: TRBV28; clone_size: .; j_call: TRBJ2-7; d_call: .; cdr3_nt: TGTGCCAGCAGCCCCTCAGGGGTCCCGATCTACGAGCAGTACTTC; cdr3_aa: CASSPSGVPIYEQYF
v_call: TRBV16; clone_size: .; j_call: TRBJ1-2; d_call: .; cdr3_nt: TGTGCCAGCAGCCGACAGAGCGATGGCTACACCTTC; cdr3_aa: CASSRQSDGYTF
v_call: TRBV20-1; clone_size: many; j_call: TRBJ2-7; d_call: .; cdr3_nt: TGCAGTGCTAAAGTCGATACCTATTCCTACGAGCAGTACTTC; cdr3_aa: CSAKVDTYSYEQYF
v_call: TRBV20-1; clone_size: .; j_call: TRBJ1-1; d_call: .; cdr3_nt: TGCAGTGCTAGAGATATGAGGAGGGGACGCACTGAAGCTTTCTTT; cdr3_aa: CSARDMRRGRTEAFF
v_call: TRBV7-2; clone_size: .; j_call: TRBJ2-3; d_call: TRBD2; cdr3_nt: TGTGCCAGCAGTTTACCTAGCGGGGGGGCCAGTGTAAAAGATACGCAGTATTTT; cdr3_aa: CASSLPSGGASVKDTQYF
v_call: TRBV20-1; clone_size: few; j_call: TRBJ2-1; d_call: .; cdr3_nt: TGCAGTGCTAGCCCTCGTGGGGAGTCCTACAATGAGCAGTTCTTC; cdr3_aa: CSASPRGESYNEQFF
v_call: TRBV4-2; clone_size: many; j_call: TRBJ2-1; d_call: .; cdr3_nt: TGTGCCAGCAGCCAAGATTTCAGGGACTACAATGAGCAGTTCTTC; cdr3_aa: CASSQDFRDYNEQFF
v_call: TRBV10-3; clone_size: .; j_call: TRBJ1-3; d_call: TRBD1; cdr3_nt: TGTGCCATCGGACGTCCCGGGACAGGGTCTGGAAACACCATATATTTT; cdr3_aa: CAIGRPGTGSGNTIYF
v_call: TRBV10-3; clone_size: few; j_call: TRBJ1-2; d_call: TRBD1; cdr3_nt: TGTGCCATCACCGCCGGGCAGGGGGCCTATGGCTACACCTTC; cdr3_aa: CAITAGQGAYGYTF
v_call: TRBV6-5; clone_size: .; j_call: TRBJ2-2; d_call: TRBD1; cdr3_nt: TGTGCCAGCAGCGGGGACAGGGCCCTTTTGAGGCTGTTTTTT; cdr3_aa: CASSGDRALLRLFF
v_call: TRBV7-2; clone_size: .; j_call: TRBJ2-1; d_call: TRBD2; cdr3_nt: TGTGCCAGCAGCTTAGGACAGACTAGCGGGAGGGGAAATGAGCAGTTCTTC; cdr3_aa: CASSLGQTSGRGNEQFF
v_call: TRBV20-1; clone_size: few; j_call: TRBJ1-2; d_call: .; cdr3_nt: TGCAGTGCTAGAGTGGTTAGCTATGGCTACACCTTC; cdr3_aa: CSARVVSYGYTF
v_call: TRBV20-1; clone_size: .; j_call: TRBJ2-1; d_call: TRBD2; cdr3_nt: TGCAGTGCTAGCTTTCGGGGGGGTCCCTACAATGAGCAGTTCTTC; cdr3_aa: CSASFRGGPYNEQFF
v_call: TRBV12-3/TRBV12-4; clone_size: .; j_call: TRBJ2-1; d_call: .; cdr3_nt: TGTGCCAGCAGTTTAGCCGGGGGCCTGGAGTTCTTC; cdr3_aa: CASSLAGGLEFF
v_call: TRBV2; clone_size: .; j_call: TRBJ1-1; d_call: .; cdr3_nt: TGTGCCAGCAGGGTTAGCAGGCAGAACACTGAAGCTTTCTTT; cdr3_aa: CASRVSRQNTEAFF
v_call: TRBV4-2; clone_size: .; j_call: TRBJ2-7; d_call: TRBD2; cdr3_nt: TGTGCCAGCAGCCAGGGCCCCCCGGGACTACTCCTCTACGAGCAGTACTTC; cdr3_aa: CASSQGPPGLLLYEQYF
v_call: TRBV20-1; clone_size: .; j_call: TRBJ2-1; d_call: .; cdr3_nt: TGCAGTGCTAGAGATTTTTCCTCAAATGAGCAGTTCTTC; cdr3_aa: CSARDFSSNEQFF
v_call: TRBV20-1; clone_size: few; j_call: TRBJ2-5; d_call: .; cdr3_nt: TGCAGTGCCCTCCGACCGAGGGAGACCCAGTACTTC; cdr3_aa: CSALRPRETQYF
v_call: TRBV21-1; clone_size: .; j_call: TRBJ1-1; d_call: .; cdr3_nt: TGTGCCAGCAGCAAACGGGCGGGGATGTTAACTGAAGCTTTCTTT; cdr3_aa: CASSKRAGMLTEAFF
v_call: TRBV21-1; clone_size: .; j_call: TRBJ2-7; d_call: .; cdr3_nt: TGTGCCAGCAGCAAAGCGCTGGACCACGAGCAGTACTTC; cdr3_aa: CASSKALDHEQYF